The next 3 T cell receptor beta chains were all read from a single sample in a study of blood T cell repertoires in COVID-19. Assay used: immunoSEQ multiplex PCR; TCRdb lists only in-frame clones, some missing. The sample records some 70,000 clones, about 87% being singletons. Sequencing was done on a sample of peripheral blood. Receptors originate from a woman aged 80 or older with active COVID-19.

Here the CDR3 DNA reads TGTGCCAGCAGTCCCTACCGGGACTACACCGGGGAGCTGTTTTTT. Encoded protein: CASSPYRDYTGELFF. The chain carries TRBV11-2 and TRBJ2-2; possible D gene TRBD2, 6 bases. Trimming left V 6 bases short and J 3 bases short, with 14 bases between. Germline CDR1 is SGHAT and CDR2 is FQNNGV. The CDR3 runs to 15 residues.

CDR3 DNA: TGTGCCAGTGGATTTTTTATGGGCCTGGAGGATGAGCAGTTCTTC. This encodes CASGFFMGLEDEQFF. The chain recombines TRBV19 with TRBJ2-1; D perhaps matches TRBD2 (5 bases). Germline-derived CDR1 and CDR2 are LNHDA and SQIVND (reference sequence). This CDR3 is 15 amino acids long. Trimming shortened V by 8 bases and J by 8 bases, and 22 bases separated the two germline ends.

The chain is built from TRBV27 and TRBJ2-1; 13 bases agree with TRBD2. Germline V gene data show CDR1 as MNHEY and CDR2 as SMNVEV (reference sequence). V lost 6 bases to trimming and J lost 10 bases; unmatched junction nucleotides: 9. CDR3 length equals 15 residues. CDR3: CASSEWTSGRDEQFF. The CDR3 nucleotides are TGTGCCAGCAGCGAATGGACTAGCGGGAGAGACGAGCAGTTCTTC.